This T cell receptor (beta chain) appears in the sequencing data of a study of cytomegalovirus exposure and HLA in healthy donors. V shed 5 bases and J 6 bases; nucleotides not matched to a gene: 7. This CDR3 has 14 residues. The germline gives CDR1 SGHVS, CDR2 FNYEAQ. Both 60 Vbeta primers and 13 Jbeta primers went into the PCR. The table came from immunoSEQ multiplex PCR; TCRdb's copy has only in-frame clones and leaves some out. The table includes around 84,000 clones, about 78% detected once. The rearrangement joins TRBV7-6 to TRBJ2-1; 7 bases agree with TRBD1. The specimen was PBMCs. The TCR sequence derives from a man aged 50-59 years in good health and CMV-seronegative. The CDR3 coding sequence is TGTGCCAGCAGCAATCGACAGGGTAGCAATGAGCAGTTCTTC. Translated: CASSNRQGSNEQFF.